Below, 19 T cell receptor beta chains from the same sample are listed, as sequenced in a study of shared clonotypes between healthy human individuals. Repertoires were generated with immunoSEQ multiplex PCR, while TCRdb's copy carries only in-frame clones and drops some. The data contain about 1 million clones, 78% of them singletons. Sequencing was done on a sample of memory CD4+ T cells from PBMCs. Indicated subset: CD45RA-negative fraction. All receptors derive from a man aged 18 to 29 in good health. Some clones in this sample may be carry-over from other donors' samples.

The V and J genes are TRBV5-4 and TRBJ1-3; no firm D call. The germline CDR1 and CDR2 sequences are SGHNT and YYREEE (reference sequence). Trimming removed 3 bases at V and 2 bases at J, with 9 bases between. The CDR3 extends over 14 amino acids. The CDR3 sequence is CASSSSIAGNTIYF. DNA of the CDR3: TGTGCCAGCAGCTCCAGTATAGCTGGAAACACCATATATTTT. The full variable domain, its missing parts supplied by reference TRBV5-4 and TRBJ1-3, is ETGVTQSPTHLIKTRGQQVTLRCSSQSGHNTVSWYQQALGQGPQFIFQYYREEENGRGNFPPRFSGLQFPNYSSELNVNALELDDSALYLCASSSSIAGNTIYFGEGSWLTVV.

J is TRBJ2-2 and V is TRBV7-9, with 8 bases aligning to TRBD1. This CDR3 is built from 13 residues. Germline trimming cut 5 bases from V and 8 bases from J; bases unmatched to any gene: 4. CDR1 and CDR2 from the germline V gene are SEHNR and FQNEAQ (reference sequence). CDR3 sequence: CASSKTGEGELFF. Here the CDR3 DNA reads TGTGCCAGCAGCAAGACAGGGGAAGGGGAGCTGTTTTTT.

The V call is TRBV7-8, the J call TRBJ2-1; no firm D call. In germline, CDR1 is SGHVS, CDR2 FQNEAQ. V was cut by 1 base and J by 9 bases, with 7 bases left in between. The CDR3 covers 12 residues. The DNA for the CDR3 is TGTGCCAGCAGCTTAGAGCTAGGTGAGCAGTTCTTC. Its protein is CASSLELGEQFF.

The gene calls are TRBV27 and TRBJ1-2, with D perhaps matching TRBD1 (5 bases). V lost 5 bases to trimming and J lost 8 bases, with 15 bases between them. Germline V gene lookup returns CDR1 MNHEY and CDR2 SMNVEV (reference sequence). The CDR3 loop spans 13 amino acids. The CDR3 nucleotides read TGTGCCAGCAGTCCTTTCCAGGGAAGAGGCTACACCTTC. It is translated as CASSPFQGRGYTF.

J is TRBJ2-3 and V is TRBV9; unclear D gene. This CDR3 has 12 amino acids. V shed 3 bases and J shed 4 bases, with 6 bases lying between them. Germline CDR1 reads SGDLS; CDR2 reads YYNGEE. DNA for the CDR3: TGTGCCAGCAGCGCGACGGCAGATACGCAGTATTTT. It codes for CASSATADTQYF.

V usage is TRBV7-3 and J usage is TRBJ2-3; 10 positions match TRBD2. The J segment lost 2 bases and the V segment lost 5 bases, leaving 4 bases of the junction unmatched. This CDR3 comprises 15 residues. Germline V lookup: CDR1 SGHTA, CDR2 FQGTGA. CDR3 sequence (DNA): TGTGCCAGCAGCCCGGGACTAGCGACCACAGATACGCAGTATTTT. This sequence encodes CASSPGLATTDTQYF.

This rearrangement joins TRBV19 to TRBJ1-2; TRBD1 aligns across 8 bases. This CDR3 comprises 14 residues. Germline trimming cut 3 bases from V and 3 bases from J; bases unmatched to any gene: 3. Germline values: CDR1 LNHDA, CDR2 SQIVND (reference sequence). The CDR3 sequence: CASSMRQGYYGYTF. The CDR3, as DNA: TGTGCCAGTAGTATGAGACAGGGGTACTATGGCTACACCTTC.

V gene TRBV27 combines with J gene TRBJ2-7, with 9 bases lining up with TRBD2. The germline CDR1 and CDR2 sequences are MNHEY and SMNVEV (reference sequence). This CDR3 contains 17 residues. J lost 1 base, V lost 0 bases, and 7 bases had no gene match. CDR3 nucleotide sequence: TGTGCCAGCAGTTTATCGTGGACTAGCGCCTCTTCCTACGAGCAGTACTTC. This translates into CASSLSWTSASSYEQYF.

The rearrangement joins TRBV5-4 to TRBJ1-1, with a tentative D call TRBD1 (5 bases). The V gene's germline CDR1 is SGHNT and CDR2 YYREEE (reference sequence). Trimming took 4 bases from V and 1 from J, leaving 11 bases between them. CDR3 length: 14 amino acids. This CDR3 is CASSLSTANTEAFF. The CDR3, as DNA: TGTGCCAGCAGCCTTTCGACAGCGAACACTGAAGCTTTCTTT.

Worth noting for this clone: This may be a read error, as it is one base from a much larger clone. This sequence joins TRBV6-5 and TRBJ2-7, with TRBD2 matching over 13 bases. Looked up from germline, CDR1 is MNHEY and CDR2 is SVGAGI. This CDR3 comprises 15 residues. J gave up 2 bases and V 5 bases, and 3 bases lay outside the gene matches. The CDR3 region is CASSPLAGGPYEQYF. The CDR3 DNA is TGTGCCAGCAGTCCACTAGCGGGAGGGCCCTACGAGCAGTACTTC.

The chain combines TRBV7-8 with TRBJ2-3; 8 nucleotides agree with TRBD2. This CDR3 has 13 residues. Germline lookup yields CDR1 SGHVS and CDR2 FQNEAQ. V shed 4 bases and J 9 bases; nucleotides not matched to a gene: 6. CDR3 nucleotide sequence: TGTGCCAGCAGCTACTCGCGGGAGGTGACGCAGTATTTT. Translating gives CASSYSREVTQYF. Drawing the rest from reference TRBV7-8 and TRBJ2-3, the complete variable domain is GAGVSQSPRYKVAKRGQDVALRCDPISGHVSLFWYQQALGQGPEFLTYFQNEAQLDKSGLPSDRFFAERPEGSVSTLKIQRTQQEDSAVYLCASSYSREVTQYFGPGTRLTVL.

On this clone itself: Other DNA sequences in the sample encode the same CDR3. The chain's CDR3 is CASRGLAPSSYNEQFF. CDR3 nucleotides: TGTGCCAGCAGGGGACTAGCGCCTAGCTCCTACAATGAGCAGTTCTTC. V gene TRBV28 combines with J gene TRBJ2-1, with TRBD2 identical over 10 bases. The CDR3 is made up of 16 amino acids. The germline gives CDR1 MDHEN, CDR2 SYDVKM. V dropped 6 bases and J dropped 0; count of bases not matched to a gene: 5.

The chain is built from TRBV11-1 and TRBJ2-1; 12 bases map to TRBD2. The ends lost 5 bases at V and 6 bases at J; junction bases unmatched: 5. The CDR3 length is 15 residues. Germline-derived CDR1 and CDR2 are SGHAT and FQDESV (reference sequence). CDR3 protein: CASSPRLAGANEQFF. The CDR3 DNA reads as TGTGCCAGCAGCCCCAGACTAGCGGGAGCCAATGAGCAGTTCTTC.

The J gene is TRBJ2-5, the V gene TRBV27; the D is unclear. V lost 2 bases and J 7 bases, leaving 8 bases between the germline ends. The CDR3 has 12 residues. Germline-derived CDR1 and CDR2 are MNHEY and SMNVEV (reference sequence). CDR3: CASSLPHGTQYF. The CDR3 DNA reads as TGTGCCAGCAGTTTACCCCACGGGACCCAGTACTTC.

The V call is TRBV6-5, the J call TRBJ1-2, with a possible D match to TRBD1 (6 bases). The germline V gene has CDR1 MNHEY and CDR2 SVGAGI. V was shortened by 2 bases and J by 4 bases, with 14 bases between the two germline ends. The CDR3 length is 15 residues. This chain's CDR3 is CASSYRAGAGYGYTF. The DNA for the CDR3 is TGTGCCAGCAGTTACCGCGCAGGGGCTGGCTATGGCTACACCTTC.

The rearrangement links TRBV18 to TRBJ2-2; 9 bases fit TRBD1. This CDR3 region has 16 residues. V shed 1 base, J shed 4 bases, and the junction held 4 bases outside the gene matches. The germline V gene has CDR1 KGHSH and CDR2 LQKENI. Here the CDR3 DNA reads TGTGCCAGCTCACCACAGGGACAGGGAGTCACCGGGGAGCTGTTTTTT. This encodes CASSPQGQGVTGELFF.

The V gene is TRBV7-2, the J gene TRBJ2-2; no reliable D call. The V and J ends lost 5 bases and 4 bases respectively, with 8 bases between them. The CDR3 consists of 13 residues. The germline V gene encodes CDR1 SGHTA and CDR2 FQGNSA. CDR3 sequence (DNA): TGTGCCAGCAGCCCATTGACCACCGGGGAGCTGTTTTTT. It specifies CASSPLTTGELFF.

The DNA of the CDR3 is TGTGCCAGCAGCTTAGTCCCGGGAGGGTCCTACAATGAGCAGTTCTTC. Translation gives CASSLVPGGSYNEQFF. The genes are TRBV11-2 and TRBJ2-1; 8 bases map to TRBD2. The CDR3 covers 16 residues. J gave up 1 base and V 1 base, and 3 bases lay outside the gene matches. The germline V gene encodes CDR1 SGHAT and CDR2 FQNNGV.

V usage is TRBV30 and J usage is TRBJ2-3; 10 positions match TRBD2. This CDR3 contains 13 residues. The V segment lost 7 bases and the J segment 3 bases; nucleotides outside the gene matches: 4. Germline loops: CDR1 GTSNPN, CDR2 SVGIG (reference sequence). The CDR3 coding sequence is TGTGCCTCTGAGACTAGCGGGACAGATACGCAGTATTTT. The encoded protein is CASETSGTDTQYF. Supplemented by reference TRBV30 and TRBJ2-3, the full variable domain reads SQTIHQWPATLVQPVGSPLSLECTVEGTSNPNLYWYRQAAGRGLQLLFYSVGIGQISSEVPQNLSASRPQDRQFILSSKKLLLSDSGFYLCASETSGTDTQYFGPGTRLTVL.